The rows below give T cell receptor beta chains drawn from one sample of a study of OX40 agonist ivuxolimab in advanced cancers. Data came from immunoSEQ multiplex PCR; TCRdb stores just in-frame clones and leaves some out. The table includes about 72,000 clones, over 85% detected once. Sequencing was performed on CD4+ or CD8+ T cells sorted from blood, taken in a trial of the OX40 agonist ivuxolimab. These receptors came from an adult with an advanced solid tumor such as melanoma, head and neck, liver or kidney cancer. The CDR3 runs from the conserved cysteine through the conserved F or W. The D gene is left open where the match is weak. Some rows mark clone size as missing; the rest say once, few, many or name a class of expanded clone.

j_call,d_call,v_call,clone_size,cdr3_aa,cdr3_nt
TRBJ2-1,-,TRBV5-4,-,CASNPGDGGNEQFF,TGTGCCAGCAACCCAGGGGACGGAGGCAATGAGCAGTTCTTC
TRBJ2-5,-,TRBV5-6,few,CASSLRRLGGETQYF,TGTGCCAGCAGCCTCCGAAGACTAGGGGGGGAGACCCAGTACTTC
TRBJ2-1,-,TRBV25-1,-,CASSAAGGPYNEQFF,TGTGCCAGCAGTGCAGCCGGGGGGCCCTACAATGAGCAGTTCTTC
TRBJ1-5,-,TRBV27,-,CASSSTRGNQPQHF,TGTGCCAGCAGTTCAACACGGGGCAATCAGCCCCAGCATTTT
TRBJ2-3,TRBD2,TRBV29-1,-,CSVGPLRGGTDTQYF,TGCAGCGTGGGGCCCCTCCGGGGGGGCACAGATACGCAGTATTTT
TRBJ1-1,-,TRBV5-1,-,CASSLFEGSDTEAFF,TGCGCCAGCAGCTTGTTCGAGGGTTCGGACACTGAAGCTTTCTTT
TRBJ1-2,-,TRBV2,once,CASSETRGRNGGYTF,TGTGCCAGCAGTGAAACCCGGGGGCGGAATGGAGGCTACACCTTC
TRBJ2-7,TRBD2,TRBV28,-,CASSRGLALYEQYF,TGTGCCAGCAGCCGAGGACTAGCGCTGTACGAGCAGTACTTC
TRBJ2-5,-,TRBV15,once,CATSVGGDIKTQYF,TGTGCCACCAGCGTGGGAGGGGACATAAAGACCCAGTACTTC
TRBJ1-2,-,TRBV6-6,-,CASRDGVNYGYTF,TGTGCCAGCAGGGACGGGGTTAACTATGGCTACACCTTC
TRBJ1-4,TRBD1,TRBV4-1,once,CASSLLAGGTNEKLFF,TGCGCCAGCAGCCTATTAGCAGGGGGGACTAATGAAAAACTGTTTTTT
TRBJ1-2,-,TRBV5-1,once,CASSLGPLSGGYTF,TGCGCCAGCAGCTTGGGGCCGCTATCGGGTGGCTACACCTTC
TRBJ2-2,-,TRBV28,-,CVAVRSNTGELFF,TGTGTTGCGGTCCGCTCGAACACCGGGGAGCTGTTTTTT
TRBJ2-7,TRBD2,TRBV7-2,once,CASNYGRELEQYF,TGTGCCAGCAATTATGGGAGGGAGCTCGAGCAGTACTTC
TRBJ2-7,TRBD1,TRBV6-5,-,CASRTGAGEQYF,TGTGCCAGCAGGACAGGGGCGGGGGAGCAGTACTTC
TRBJ1-5,-,TRBV6-1,-,CASSVTRADQPQHF,TGTGCCAGCAGTGTTACCAGGGCGGATCAGCCCCAGCATTTT
TRBJ1-5,TRBD1,TRBV18,-,CASSPGTVSNQPQHF,TGTGCCAGCTCACCAGGGACAGTTAGCAATCAGCCCCAGCATTTT
TRBJ1-2,-,TRBV18,-,CASSPEGYTF,TGTGCCAGCTCACCTGAAGGCTACACCTTC
TRBJ2-3,TRBD2,TRBV18,-,CASSPALGLAGGRGTDTQYF,TGTGCCAGCTCACCAGCCTTAGGACTAGCGGGAGGCCGGGGCACAGATACGCAGTATTTT
TRBJ2-7,-,TRBV5-1,-,CATSRGTFTYEQYF,TGCGCCACCAGTAGGGGGACCTTCACCTACGAGCAGTACTTC
TRBJ2-3,-,TRBV2,-,CASSPTDTQYF,TGTGCCAGCAGCCCTACAGATACGCAGTATTTT
TRBJ1-1,-,TRBV6-5,-,CATLPRRSVTEAFF,TGTGCCACCTTACCCCGTCGGTCGGTCACTGAAGCTTTCTTT
TRBJ1-1,-,TRBV19,-,CASSIRALPAFF,TGTGCCAGTAGTATAAGGGCTTTACCAGCTTTCTTT
TRBJ2-1,TRBD2,TRBV19,-,CASSTLGGINEQFF,TGTGCCAGTAGTACCCTGGGAGGGATCAATGAGCAGTTCTTC
TRBJ2-3,-,TRBV18,-,CASSPTSTDTQYF,TGTGCCAGCTCACCCACTAGCACAGATACGCAGTATTTT
TRBJ1-1,-,TRBV2,few,CASTLVGGANTEAFF,TGTGCCAGCACGCTTGTTGGGGGTGCGAACACTGAAGCTTTCTTT
TRBJ2-1,-,TRBV7-9,-,CASSLEPPFEQFF,TGTGCCAGCAGCTTAGAACCACCATTTGAGCAGTTCTTC
TRBJ1-4,-,TRBV28,-,CATFDATNEKLFF,TGTGCCACCTTTGACGCAACTAATGAAAAACTGTTTTTT
TRBJ1-1,TRBD1,TRBV29-1,-,CSVPRDRGLNTEAFF,TGCAGCGTTCCACGGGACAGGGGGTTGAACACTGAAGCTTTCTTT
TRBJ1-2,-,TRBV19,once,CASSIMGTGYGYTF,TGTGCCAGTAGTATAATGGGGACGGGCTATGGCTACACCTTC
TRBJ1-2,-,TRBV5-1,-,CASSPASAYGYTF,TGCGCCAGCAGCCCCGCCAGCGCCTATGGCTACACCTTC
TRBJ1-5,-,TRBV2,-,CASSRTQYSNQPQHF,TGTGCCAGCAGCCGGACCCAATATAGCAATCAGCCCCAGCATTTT
TRBJ2-3,-,TRBV7-9,-,CASSLGTPEGTQYF,TGTGCCAGCAGCTTAGGCACCCCTGAGGGAACGCAGTATTTT
TRBJ1-5,-,TRBV6-1,-,CASSAGYSNQPQHF,TGTGCCAGCAGTGCCGGCTATAGCAATCAGCCCCAGCATTTT
TRBJ1-3,-,TRBV2,-,CASKRTTSSGNTIYF,TGTGCCAGCAAAAGGACCACAAGCTCTGGAAACACCATATATTTT
TRBJ1-4,-,TRBV27,once,CASSLAGATTNEKLFF,TGTGCCAGCAGTTTGGCCGGGGCGACAACTAATGAAAAACTGTTTTTT
TRBJ2-5,TRBD2,TRBV7-9,-,CASSPRGAGGQETQYF,TGTGCCAGCAGCCCCCGAGGAGCGGGGGGGCAAGAGACCCAGTACTTC
TRBJ2-7,-,TRBV5-4,-,CASSLAGGAGSGEQYF,TGTGCCAGCAGCTTGGCCGGCGGGGCGGGATCGGGCGAGCAGTACTTC
TRBJ1-2,TRBD1,TRBV19,few,CASSSPTGIDGYTF,TGTGCCAGTAGTTCCCCGACAGGGATCGATGGCTACACCTTC
TRBJ1-5,-,TRBV7-6,-,CASSYGGAGSNQPQHF,TGTGCCAGCTCTTATGGGGGCGCGGGGAGCAATCAGCCCCAGCATTTT
TRBJ1-2,-,TRBV4-2,-,CASSQSGNYGYTF,TGTGCCAGCAGCCAAAGCGGTAACTATGGCTACACCTTC
TRBJ2-7,-,TRBV5-1,-,CASSLGQEAYEQYF,TGCGCCAGCAGCTTGGGACAGGAGGCCTACGAGCAGTACTTC
TRBJ1-2,TRBD1,TRBV5-4,once,CASSLEGSRGLGGYTF,TGTGCCAGCAGCTTGGAAGGTAGCAGGGGGCTCGGCGGCTACACCTTC
TRBJ2-7,-,TRBV6-1,-,CASSRSTVYEQYF,TGTGCCAGCAGCCGGTCGACTGTGTACGAGCAGTACTTC
TRBJ1-5,-,TRBV6-1,-,CASARVGSHQPQHF,TGTGCCAGCGCGAGGGTAGGTTCTCATCAGCCCCAGCATTTT
TRBJ2-3,TRBD2,TRBV30,once,CAWSLAGGPRGTDTQYF,TGTGCCTGGAGTCTGGCGGGGGGGCCGAGGGGCACAGATACGCAGTATTTT
TRBJ2-1,TRBD2,TRBV5-6,-,CASSFGLAGGPHEQFF,TGTGCCAGCAGCTTCGGACTAGCGGGGGGGCCCCATGAGCAGTTCTTC
TRBJ1-2,-,TRBV29-1,-,CSVEGGPGQGILRDYGYTF,TGCAGCGTTGAAGGGGGGCCGGGGCAGGGAATCCTCAGAGACTATGGCTACACCTTC
TRBJ2-2,TRBD2,TRBV15,-,CATSSWVAGGVGELFF,TGTGCCACCAGCTCTTGGGTAGCGGGAGGTGTCGGGGAGCTGTTTTTT
TRBJ2-7,-,TRBV20-1,-,CSAGTSGEQYF,TGCAGTGCCGGCACCTCGGGGGAGCAGTACTTC
TRBJ1-5,TRBD1,TRBV19,-,CASSRDPDRGLAVWSPNQPQHF,TGTGCCAGTAGTCGGGATCCAGACAGGGGGCTAGCAGTTTGGTCCCCAAATCAGCCCCAGCATTTT
TRBJ2-6,-,TRBV7-8,-,CASSFHPLDSGANVLTF,TGTGCCAGCAGCTTTCATCCCCTCGACTCTGGGGCCAACGTCCTGACTTTC
TRBJ2-5,-,TRBV29-1,once,CSVVGNQETQYF,TGCAGCGTTGTGGGGAACCAAGAGACCCAGTACTTC
TRBJ2-2,-,TRBV6-5,-,CASSYMSEAGELFF,TGTGCCAGCAGTTATATGTCGGAGGCCGGGGAGCTGTTTTTT
TRBJ1-5,-,TRBV23-1,-,CASPPKGSNQPQHF,TGCGCCAGCCCCCCGAAGGGAAGCAATCAGCCCCAGCATTTT